This TCR beta chain was observed in a study of OX40 agonist ivuxolimab in advanced cancers. About the research overall: Ivuxolimab, an agonistic anti-OX40 (CD134) antibody, was given to patients. Aged roughly 23 to 90 with a mean of 60 years, they were 82.7% male. The eligibility criteria allowed prior anti-PD-1, anti-PD-L1 or anti-CTLA-4 therapy, and under 50% had some.

Trimming cost V 3 bases and J 0 bases; bases outside gene matches: 4. From germline, CDR1 is SQVTM and CDR2 ANQGSEA. This CDR3 comprises 14 residues. Patients with a history of autoimmune disease or on systemic immunosuppression were excluded. Some clones are missing from TCRdb's copy, which holds only in-frame ones; the method was immunoSEQ multiplex PCR. In the table there are 58,000 or so clones, 75% to 90% of which are singletons. Specimen: CD4+ or CD8+ T cells sorted from blood, collected in a trial of the OX40 agonist ivuxolimab. The rearrangement links TRBV29-1 to TRBJ2-7; 8 bases line up with TRBD2. This TCR was recovered from an adult with an advanced solid tumor such as melanoma, head and neck, liver or kidney cancer. CDR3: CSVDVAGTSYEQYF. The DNA for the CDR3 is TGCAGCGTTGATGTAGCGGGGACCTCCTACGAGCAGTACTTC.